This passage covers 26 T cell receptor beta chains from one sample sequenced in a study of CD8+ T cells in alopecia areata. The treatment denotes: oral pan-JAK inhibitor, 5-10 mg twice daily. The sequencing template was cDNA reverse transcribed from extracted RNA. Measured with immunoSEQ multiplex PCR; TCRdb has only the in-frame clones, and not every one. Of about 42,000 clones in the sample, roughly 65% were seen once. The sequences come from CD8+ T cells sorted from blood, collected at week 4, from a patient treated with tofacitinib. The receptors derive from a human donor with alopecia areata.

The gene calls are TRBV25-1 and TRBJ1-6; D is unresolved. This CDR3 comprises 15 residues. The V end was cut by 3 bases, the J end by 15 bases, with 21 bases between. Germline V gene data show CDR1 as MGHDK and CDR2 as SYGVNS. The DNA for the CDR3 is TGTGCCAGCAGTGAGGCGGGTGAGGGTGGTCGAAGCCTCCACTTT. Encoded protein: CASSEAGEGGRSLHF.

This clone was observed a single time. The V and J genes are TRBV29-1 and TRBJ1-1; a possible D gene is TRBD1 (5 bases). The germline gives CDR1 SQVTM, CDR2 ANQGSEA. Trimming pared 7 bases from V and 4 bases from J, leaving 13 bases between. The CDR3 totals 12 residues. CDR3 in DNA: TGCAGCGCTCTAACTGGGACCACTGAAGCTTTCTTT. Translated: CSALTGTTEAFF.

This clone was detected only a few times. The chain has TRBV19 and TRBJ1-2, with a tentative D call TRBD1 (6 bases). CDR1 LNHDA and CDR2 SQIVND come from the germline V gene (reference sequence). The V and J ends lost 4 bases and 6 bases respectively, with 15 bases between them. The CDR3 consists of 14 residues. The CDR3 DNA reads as TGTGCCAGTAGTAACCCGAGGGACACGGATGGCTACACCTTC. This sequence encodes CASSNPRDTDGYTF.

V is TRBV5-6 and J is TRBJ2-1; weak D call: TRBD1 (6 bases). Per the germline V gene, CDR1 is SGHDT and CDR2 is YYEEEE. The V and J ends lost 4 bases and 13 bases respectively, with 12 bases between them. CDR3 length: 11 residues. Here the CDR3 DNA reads TGTGCCAGCAGCAGCGGACAGCTACAGTTCTTC. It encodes CASSSGQLQFF.

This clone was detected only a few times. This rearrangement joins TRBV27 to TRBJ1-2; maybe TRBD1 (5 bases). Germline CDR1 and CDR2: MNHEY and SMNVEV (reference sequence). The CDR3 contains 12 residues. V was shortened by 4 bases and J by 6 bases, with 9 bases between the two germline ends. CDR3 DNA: TGTGCCAGCAGTTCAGGGCAAAATGGCTACACCTTC. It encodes CASSSGQNGYTF.

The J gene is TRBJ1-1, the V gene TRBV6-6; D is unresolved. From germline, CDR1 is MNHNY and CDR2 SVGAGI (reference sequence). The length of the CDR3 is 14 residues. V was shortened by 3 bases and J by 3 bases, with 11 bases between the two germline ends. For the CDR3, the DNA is TGTGCCAGCAGTTATCCTGAGGGAGACACTGAAGCTTTCTTT. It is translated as CASSYPEGDTEAFF.

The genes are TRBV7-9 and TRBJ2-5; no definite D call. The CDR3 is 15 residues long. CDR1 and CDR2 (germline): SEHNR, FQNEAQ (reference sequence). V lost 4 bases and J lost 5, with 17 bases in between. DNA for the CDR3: TGTGCCAGCAGCTCTATCGACTCTGTCCGGGAGACCCAGTACTTC. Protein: CASSSIDSVRETQYF.

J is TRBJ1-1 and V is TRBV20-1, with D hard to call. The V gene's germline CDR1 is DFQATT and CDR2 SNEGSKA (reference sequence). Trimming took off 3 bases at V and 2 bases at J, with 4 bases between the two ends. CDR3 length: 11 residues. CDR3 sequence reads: CSASGNTEAFF. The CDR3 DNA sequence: TGCAGTGCTAGTGGTAACACTGAAGCTTTCTTT.

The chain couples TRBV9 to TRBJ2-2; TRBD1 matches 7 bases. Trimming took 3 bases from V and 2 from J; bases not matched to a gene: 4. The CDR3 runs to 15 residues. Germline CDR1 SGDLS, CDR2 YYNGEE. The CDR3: CASSARDSNTGELFF. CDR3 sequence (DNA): TGTGCCAGCAGCGCCCGGGACAGTAACACCGGGGAGCTGTTTTTT.

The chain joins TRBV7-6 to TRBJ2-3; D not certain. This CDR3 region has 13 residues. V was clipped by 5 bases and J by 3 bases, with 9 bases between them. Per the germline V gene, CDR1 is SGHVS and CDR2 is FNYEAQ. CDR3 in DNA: TGTGCCAGCAGCCAGAGCACGACAGATACGCAGTATTTT. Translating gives CASSQSTTDTQYF.

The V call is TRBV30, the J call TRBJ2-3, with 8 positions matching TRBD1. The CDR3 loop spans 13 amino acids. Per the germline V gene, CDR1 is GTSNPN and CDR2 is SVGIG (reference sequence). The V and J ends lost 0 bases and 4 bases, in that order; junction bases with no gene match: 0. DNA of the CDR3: TGTGCCTGGAGTGTGACAGGGGCAGATACGCAGTATTTT. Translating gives CAWSVTGADTQYF.

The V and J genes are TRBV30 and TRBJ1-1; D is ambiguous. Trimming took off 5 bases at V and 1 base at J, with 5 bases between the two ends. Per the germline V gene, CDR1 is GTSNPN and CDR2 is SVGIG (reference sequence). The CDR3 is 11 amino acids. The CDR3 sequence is CAWAGNTEAFF. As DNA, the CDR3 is TGTGCCTGGGCAGGGAACACTGAAGCTTTCTTT.

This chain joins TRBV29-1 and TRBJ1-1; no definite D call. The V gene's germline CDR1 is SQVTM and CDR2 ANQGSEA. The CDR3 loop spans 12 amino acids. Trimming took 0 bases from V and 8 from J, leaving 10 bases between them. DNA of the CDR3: TGCAGCGTTGAAGATTCTGGGCAGGAAGCTTTCTTT. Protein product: CSVEDSGQEAFF.

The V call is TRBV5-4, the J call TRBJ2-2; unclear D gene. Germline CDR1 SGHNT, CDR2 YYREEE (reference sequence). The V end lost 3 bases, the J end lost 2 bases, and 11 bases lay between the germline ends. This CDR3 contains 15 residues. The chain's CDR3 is CASSSGMGNTGELFF. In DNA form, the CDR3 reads TGTGCCAGCAGCTCCGGTATGGGCAACACCGGGGAGCTGTTTTTT.

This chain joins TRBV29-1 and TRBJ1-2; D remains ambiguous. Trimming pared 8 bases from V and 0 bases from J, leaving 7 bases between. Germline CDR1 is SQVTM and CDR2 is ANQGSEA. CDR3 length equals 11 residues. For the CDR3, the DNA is TGCAGCTACTTGACTAACTATGGCTACACCTTC. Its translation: CSYLTNYGYTF.

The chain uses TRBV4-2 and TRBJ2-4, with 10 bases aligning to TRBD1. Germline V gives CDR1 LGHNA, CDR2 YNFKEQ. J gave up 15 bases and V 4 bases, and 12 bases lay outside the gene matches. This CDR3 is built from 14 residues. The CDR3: CASSPGQGEYAGYF. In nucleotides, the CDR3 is TGTGCCAGCAGCCCTGGACAGGGGGAGTATGCGGGGTACTTC.

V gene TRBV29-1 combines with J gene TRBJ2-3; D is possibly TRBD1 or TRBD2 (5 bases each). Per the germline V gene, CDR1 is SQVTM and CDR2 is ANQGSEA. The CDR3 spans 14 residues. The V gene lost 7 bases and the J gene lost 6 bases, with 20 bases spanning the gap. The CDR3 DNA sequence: TGCAGCGGCGACCAGGGACCGGCGCAGGATACGCAGTATTTT. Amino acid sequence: CSGDQGPAQDTQYF.

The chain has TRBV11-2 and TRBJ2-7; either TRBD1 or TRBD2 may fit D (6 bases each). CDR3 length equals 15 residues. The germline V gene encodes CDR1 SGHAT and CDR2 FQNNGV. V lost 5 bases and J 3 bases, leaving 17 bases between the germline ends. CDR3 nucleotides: TGTGCCAGCAGCCTTGGGTCCGGGGGCATCTACGAGCAGTACTTC. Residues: CASSLGSGGIYEQYF.

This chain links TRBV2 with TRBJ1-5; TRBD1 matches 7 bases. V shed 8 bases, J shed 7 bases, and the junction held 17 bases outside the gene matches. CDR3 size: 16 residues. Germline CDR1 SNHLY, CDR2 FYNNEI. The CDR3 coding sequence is TGTGCCAGCGGCCCGGGCCCGACCGACAGGGCCCAGCCCCAGCATTTT. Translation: CASGPGPTDRAQPQHF. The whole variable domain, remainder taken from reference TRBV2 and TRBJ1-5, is EPEVTQTPSHQVTQMGQEVILRCVPISNHLYFYWYRQILGQKVEFLVSFYNNEISEKSEIFDDQFSVERPDGSNFTLKIRSTKLEDSAMYFCASGPGPTDRAQPQHFGDGTRLSIL.

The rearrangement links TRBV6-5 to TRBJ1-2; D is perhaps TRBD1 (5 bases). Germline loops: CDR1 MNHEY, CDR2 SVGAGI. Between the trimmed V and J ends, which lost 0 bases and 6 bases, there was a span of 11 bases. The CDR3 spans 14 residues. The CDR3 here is CASSYSRQTDGYTF. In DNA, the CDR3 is TGTGCCAGCAGTTACTCGAGACAGACTGATGGCTACACCTTC.

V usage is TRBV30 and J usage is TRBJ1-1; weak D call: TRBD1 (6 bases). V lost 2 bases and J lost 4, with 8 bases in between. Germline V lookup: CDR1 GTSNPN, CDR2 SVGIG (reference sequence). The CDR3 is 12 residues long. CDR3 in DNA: TGTGCCTGGAGTAGACAGGTCACTGAAGCTTTCTTT. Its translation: CAWSRQVTEAFF.

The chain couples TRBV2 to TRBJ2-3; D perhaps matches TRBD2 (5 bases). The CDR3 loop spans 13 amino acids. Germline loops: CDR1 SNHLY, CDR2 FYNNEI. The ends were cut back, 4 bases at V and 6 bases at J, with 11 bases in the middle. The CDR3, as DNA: TGTGCCAGCAGTGGAACCCCGGGGGATACGCAGTATTTT. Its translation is CASSGTPGDTQYF.

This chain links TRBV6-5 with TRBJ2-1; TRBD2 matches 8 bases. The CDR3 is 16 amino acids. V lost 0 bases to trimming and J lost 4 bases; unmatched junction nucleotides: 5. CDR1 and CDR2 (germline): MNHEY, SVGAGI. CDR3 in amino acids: CASSYSSGELYNEQFF. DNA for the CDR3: TGTGCCAGCAGTTACTCTAGCGGGGAGTTATACAATGAGCAGTTCTTC.

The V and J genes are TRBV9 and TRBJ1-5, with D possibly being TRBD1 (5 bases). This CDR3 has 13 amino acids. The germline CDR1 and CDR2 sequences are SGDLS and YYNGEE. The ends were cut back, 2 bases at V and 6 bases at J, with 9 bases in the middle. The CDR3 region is CASSVDISQPQHF. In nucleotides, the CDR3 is TGTGCCAGCAGCGTGGACATCTCTCAGCCCCAGCATTTT.

CDR3 DNA: TGCAGCGTTGTATCCCAACGTGGCTACACCTTC. This gives the protein CSVVSQRGYTF. The rearrangement links TRBV29-1 to TRBJ1-2; D is unclear. The V gene lost 4 bases and the J gene lost 7 bases, with 10 bases spanning the gap. The CDR3 sequence is 11 residues long. CDR1 and CDR2 from the germline V gene are SQVTM and ANQGSEA.

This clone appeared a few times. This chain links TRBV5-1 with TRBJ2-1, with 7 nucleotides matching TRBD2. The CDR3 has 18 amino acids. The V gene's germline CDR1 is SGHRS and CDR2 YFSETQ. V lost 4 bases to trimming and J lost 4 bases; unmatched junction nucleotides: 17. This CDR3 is CASSPEFLSGAEYNEQFF. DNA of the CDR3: TGCGCCAGCAGCCCCGAATTTCTGAGCGGGGCCGAATACAATGAGCAGTTCTTC.